The present TCR beta chain was sequenced within a study of cytomegalovirus exposure and HLA in healthy donors. Germline V gene sequence: CDR1 LNHDA, CDR2 SQIVND (reference sequence). CDR3 length: 15 amino acids. For this clone: The target antigen is unknown. Sequence at one end of the junction differs from germline and may be a read error.

Findings and limits, study-wide: In a later analysis, V- and J-gene trimming of beta chains associated with a DCLRE1C missense variant, replicated independently. The only immune exposure information that was available was CMV serostatus. What a later analysis reportedly showed was that an Asian-associated ancestry cluster had fewer N-insertions than the approximately 700-donor mean.

PCR used 60 Vbeta primers and 13 Jbeta primers. Measured with immunoSEQ multiplex PCR; TCRdb has only the in-frame clones, and not every one. The sample lists tens of thousands of clones, around 82% occurring once. This clonotype was obtained from a man aged 55 to 70 in good health and CMV-seronegative. The sample comprised PBMCs. The chain is built from TRBV19 and TRBJ2-7; D is perhaps TRBD1 (5 bases). This CDR3 is CTSSIDCDRNYEQYF. CDR3 in DNA: TGTACCAGTAGTATAGACTGTGACAGAAACTACGAGCAGTACTTC.